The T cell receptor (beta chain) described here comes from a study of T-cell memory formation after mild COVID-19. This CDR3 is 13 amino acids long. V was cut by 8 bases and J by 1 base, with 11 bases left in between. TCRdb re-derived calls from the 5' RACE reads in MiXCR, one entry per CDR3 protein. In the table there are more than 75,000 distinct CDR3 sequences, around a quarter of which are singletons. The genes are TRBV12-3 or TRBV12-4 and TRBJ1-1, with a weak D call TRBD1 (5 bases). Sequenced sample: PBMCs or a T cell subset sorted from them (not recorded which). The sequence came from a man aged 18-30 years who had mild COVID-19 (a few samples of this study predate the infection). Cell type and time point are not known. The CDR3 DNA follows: TGTGCCAGCGGGTTTGGGGGGAACACTGAAGCTTTCTTT. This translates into CASGFGGNTEAFF.